This TCR beta chain stems from a study of cytomegalovirus exposure and HLA in healthy donors. Germline V gene lookup returns CDR1 SGHRS and CDR2 YFSETQ. V lost 0 bases to trimming and J lost 7 bases, with 4 bases between them. This CDR3 is built from 12 residues. Method: immunoSEQ multiplex PCR; TCRdb's copy keeps in-frame clones and lacks some. The repertoire includes around 45,000 clones, 90% to 95% of them detected once, and 5.5% to 6.5% sits in the top ten. Study-level findings and limits: There were some public TCRs occurring in many donors, but most TCR sequences were rare.

Of note for this clone: What it recognizes is unknown.

The chain has TRBV5-1 and TRBJ2-2, with no clear D. This TCR derives from a man between 18 and 35 years old in good health and CMV-seronegative. Source material: PBMCs. The CDR3 DNA reads as TGCGCCAGCAGCTTGGCCCGCGGGGAGCTGTTTTTT. Its protein is CASSLARGELFF.